This T cell receptor beta chain was retrieved from a study of T-cell memory formation after mild COVID-19. Constant-segment primers and 5'RACE yielded cDNA libraries for TCR alpha and TCR beta, each carrying sample barcodes and UMIs. TCRdb used MiXCR to reprocess the 5' RACE reads, holding one entry per CDR3 protein. This sample yields about 410,000 distinct CDR3 sequences, of which more than 15% are seen a single time; roughly 21% belongs to the top ten. Study results and caveats: Among CD4+ contracting clones, most were CM and EM, and CD8+ ones EMRA.

In regard to this clonotype: Its target is not known.

This CDR3 has 14 residues. V shed 3 bases and J shed 5 bases, with 12 bases lying between them. Germline V gives CDR1 SGHVS, CDR2 FQNEAQ. The J gene is TRBJ2-3, the V gene TRBV7-8; tentatively, D is TRBD2 (7 bases). Sequencing was carried out using PBMCs or a T cell subset sorted from them (not recorded which). The receptor was isolated from a man younger than 35 who had mild COVID-19 (a few samples of this study predate the infection). Cell type and time point are not known. CDR3 sequence: CASSFRGAGDTQYF. The CDR3 bases are TGTGCCAGCAGCTTCCGGGGGGCGGGAGATACGCAGTATTTT.